This record looks at one T cell receptor (beta chain) sequence and its context. Generated by immunoSEQ multiplex PCR, the TCRdb table keeps only in-frame clones and is missing some. The sample yields approximately 230,000 clones, around 90% seen once. Residents of about two dozen US areas, aged roughly 18 to 89 years, made up the participants. Clinical history reported by participants formed the basis on which cohorts were assigned. The data belong to a study of blood T cell repertoires in COVID-19. Study information: PBMCs, B-cell-depleted T cells, or T cells provided the cDNA or gDNA that made up the material.

CDR3 length equals 15 residues. V shed 3 bases and J 2 bases; nucleotides not matched to a gene: 7. Germline loops: CDR1 KGHSH, CDR2 LQKENI. This chain connects TRBV18 to TRBJ2-7; the match to TRBD1 covers 7 bases. This receptor was obtained from a woman in her fifties or sixties with acute COVID-19. The sample comprised PBMCs or T cells enriched from blood (not recorded which). The CDR3 coding sequence is TGTGCCAGCTCACCGAGGGACAGCCAAACCTACGAGCAGTACTTC. Translation: CASSPRDSQTYEQYF.